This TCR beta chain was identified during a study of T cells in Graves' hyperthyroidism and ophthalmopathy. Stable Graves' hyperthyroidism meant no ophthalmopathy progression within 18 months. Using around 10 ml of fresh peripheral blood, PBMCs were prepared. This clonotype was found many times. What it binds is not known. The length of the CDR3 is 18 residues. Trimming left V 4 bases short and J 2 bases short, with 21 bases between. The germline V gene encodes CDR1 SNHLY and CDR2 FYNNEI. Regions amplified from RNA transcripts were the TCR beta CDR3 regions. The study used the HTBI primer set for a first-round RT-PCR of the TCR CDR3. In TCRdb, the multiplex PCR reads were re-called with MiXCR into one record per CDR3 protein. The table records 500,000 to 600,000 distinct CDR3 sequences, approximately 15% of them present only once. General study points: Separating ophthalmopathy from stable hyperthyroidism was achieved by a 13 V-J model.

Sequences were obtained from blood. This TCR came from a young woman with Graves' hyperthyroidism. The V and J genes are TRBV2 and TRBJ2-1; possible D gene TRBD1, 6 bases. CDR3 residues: CASSVQGRGLATYNEQFF. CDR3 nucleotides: TGTGCCAGCAGTGTCCAGGGGCGCGGGCTAGCAACCTACAATGAGCAGTTCTTC.